This TCR beta chain was obtained from a study of blood T cell repertoires in COVID-19. Overall study context: Material from acute and convalescent COVID-19 was sourced from the United States, Italy and Spain. T cells, B-cell-depleted T cells, or PBMCs supplied cDNA or gDNA.

This clone showed up just once. As handled by the study authors: Amplification from reference gene primers served as the basis for estimated nucleated cell counts. Some clones are missing from TCRdb's copy, which holds only in-frame ones; the method was immunoSEQ multiplex PCR. That table is the source of V, J and clone size, and D and trimming were worked out from the DNA. Found here are about 100,000 clones, around four fifths of them singletons; the top ten hold 9.5% to 13%. The sample comprised peripheral blood. The origin of this receptor is a woman in her seventies with acute or convalescent COVID-19.

The CDR3 loop is CASSPGTSGTVGTQYF. DNA of the CDR3: TGTGCCAGCAGCCCGGGGACTAGCGGGACAGTGGGTACGCAGTATTTT. This chain connects TRBV7-2 to TRBJ2-3, with TRBD2 matching 13 bases. Germline CDR1 is SGHTA and CDR2 is FQGNSA. The J segment lost 8 bases and the V segment lost 5 bases, leaving 10 bases of the junction unmatched. This CDR3 region has 16 residues. Drawing the rest from reference TRBV7-2 and TRBJ2-3, the complete variable domain is GAGVSQSPSNKVTEKGKDVELRCDPISGHTALYWYRQSLGQGLEFLIYFQGNSAPDKSGLPSDRFSAERTGGSVSTLTIQRTQQEDSAVYLCASSPGTSGTVGTQYFGPGTRLTVL.